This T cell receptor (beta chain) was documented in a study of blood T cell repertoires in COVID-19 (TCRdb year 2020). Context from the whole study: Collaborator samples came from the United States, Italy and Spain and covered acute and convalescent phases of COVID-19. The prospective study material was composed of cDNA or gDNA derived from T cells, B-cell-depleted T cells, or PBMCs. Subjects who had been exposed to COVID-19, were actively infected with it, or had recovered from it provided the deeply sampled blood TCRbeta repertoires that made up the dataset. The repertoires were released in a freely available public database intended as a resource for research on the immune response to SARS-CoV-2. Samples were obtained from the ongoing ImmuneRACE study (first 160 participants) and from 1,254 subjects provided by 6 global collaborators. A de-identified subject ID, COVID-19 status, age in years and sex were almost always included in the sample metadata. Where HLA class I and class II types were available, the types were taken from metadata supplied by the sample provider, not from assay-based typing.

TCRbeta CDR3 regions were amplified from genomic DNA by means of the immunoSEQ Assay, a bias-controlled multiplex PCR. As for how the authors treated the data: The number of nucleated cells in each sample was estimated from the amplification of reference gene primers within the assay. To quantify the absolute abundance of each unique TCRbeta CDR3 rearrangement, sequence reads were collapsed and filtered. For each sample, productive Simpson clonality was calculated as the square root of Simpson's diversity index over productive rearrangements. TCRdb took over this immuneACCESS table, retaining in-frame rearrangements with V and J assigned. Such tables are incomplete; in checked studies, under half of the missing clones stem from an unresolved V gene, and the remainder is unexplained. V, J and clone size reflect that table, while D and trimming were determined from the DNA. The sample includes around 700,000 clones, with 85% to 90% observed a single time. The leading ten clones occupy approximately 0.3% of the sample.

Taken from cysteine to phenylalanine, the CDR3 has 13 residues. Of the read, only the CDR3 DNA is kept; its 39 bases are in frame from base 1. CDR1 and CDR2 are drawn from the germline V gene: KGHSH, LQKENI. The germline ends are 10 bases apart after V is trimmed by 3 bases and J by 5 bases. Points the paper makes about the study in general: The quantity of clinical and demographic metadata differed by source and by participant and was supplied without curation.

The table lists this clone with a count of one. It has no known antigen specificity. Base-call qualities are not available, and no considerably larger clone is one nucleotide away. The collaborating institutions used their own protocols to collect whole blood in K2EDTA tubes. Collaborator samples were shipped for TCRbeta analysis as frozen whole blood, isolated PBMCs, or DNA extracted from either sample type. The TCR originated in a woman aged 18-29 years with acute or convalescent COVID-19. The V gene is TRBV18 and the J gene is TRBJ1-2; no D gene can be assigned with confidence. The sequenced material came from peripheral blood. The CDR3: CASSPGQVYGYTF. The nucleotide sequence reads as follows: TGTGCCAGCTCACCGGGTCAGGTGTATGGCTACACCTTC.